This T cell receptor beta chain was sequenced during a study of control samples from healthy donors and cancer patients. The CDR3 is 15 amino acids. CDR1 is MDHEN, CDR2 SYDVKM, per germline. Trimming removed 7 bases from V and 4 bases from J, with 19 bases in between. Profiled with immunoSEQ multiplex PCR; TCRdb holds only in-frame clones, not every one. The sample shows about 65,000 clones, approximately 90% of them seen only once. This sequence originates from a woman between 50 and 59 years old with colorectal cancer. Source material: PBMCs. The chain employs TRBV28 and TRBJ1-1, with a weak D call TRBD1 (5 bases). DNA for the CDR3: TGTGCCAGCACTCCTCCGGGGGGAAGGGTCACTGAAGCTTTCTTT. Protein product: CASTPPGGRVTEAFF.